This T cell receptor (beta chain) was captured by sequencing in a study of blood T cell repertoires in COVID-19. TCRdb keeps only in-frame clones here, not all; method: immunoSEQ multiplex PCR. This sample has roughly 97,000 clones; roughly four fifths occur once, and the top ten carry approximately 3.4%. Sequencing used peripheral blood. This sequence was found in a woman aged 80 or older with active or convalescent COVID-19.

The CDR3 is CATSDPGQGNAFF. Written as DNA, the CDR3 is TGTGCCACCAGTGACCCTGGACAGGGGAATGCTTTCTTT. The V call is TRBV24-1, the J call TRBJ1-1; 9 positions match TRBD1. Germline CDR1 KGHDR, CDR2 SFDVKD. The trim removed 4 bases at V and 11 bases at J, leaving 7 bases unmatched. This CDR3 spans 13 amino acids.